One sample yielded the 23 T cell receptor beta chains listed below, sequenced in a study of T cells in Graves' hyperthyroidism and ophthalmopathy. Amplification targeted TCR beta CDR3 regions from RNA transcripts. The HTBI set primed first-round TCR CDR3 RT-PCR. TCRdb independently ran MiXCR on the multiplex PCR reads; one entry per CDR3 protein. The table includes about 510,000 distinct CDR3 sequences, around 50% detected once. Sequencing was carried out using peripheral blood or thyroid tissue (not recorded which). The receptors shown here come from an adult woman with Graves' disease, either hyperthyroidism or ophthalmopathy (not recorded which).

This clonotype came up a few times. J is TRBJ1-4 and V is TRBV29-1, with 11 bases that match TRBD1. The ends lost 6 bases at V and 6 bases at J; junction bases unmatched: 0. The CDR3 contains 12 residues. CDR1 SQVTM and CDR2 ANQGSEA come from the germline V gene. The chain's CDR3 is CSVGQGDEKLFF. The CDR3 nucleotides are TGCAGCGTGGGACAGGGGGATGAAAAACTGTTTTTT.

Turning to this clonotype: This could be a read error, since a much larger clone is one nucleotide away. The rearrangement links TRBV20-1 to TRBJ2-2; weak D call: TRBD1 (6 bases). The CDR3 has 13 amino acids. The germline CDR1 and CDR2 sequences are DFQATT and SNEGSKA (reference sequence). The CDR3: CSARNRVTGELLF. In DNA form, the CDR3 reads TGCAGTGCTAGGAACAGGGTCACCGGGGAGCTGCTTTTT.

The rearrangement links TRBV15 to TRBJ1-5; the D gene is possibly TRBD1 (5 bases). This CDR3 is built from 17 residues. Trimming stripped 2 bases from V and 2 bases from J, with 16 bases between. Germline loops: CDR1 LNHNV, CDR2 YYDKDF (reference sequence). The CDR3 nucleotides are TGTGCCACCAGCAGACCGAATACAGGTCTCGGCAATCAGCCCCAGCATTTT. Amino acids: CATSRPNTGLGNQPQHF.

This clonotype was counted at least ten times. The J gene is TRBJ1-1, the V gene TRBV15; unclear D gene. Trimming pared 3 bases from V and 5 bases from J, leaving 10 bases between. CDR1 LNHNV and CDR2 YYDKDF come from the germline V gene (reference sequence). The CDR3 runs 13 residues. CDR3 in amino acids: CATSSGVVTEAFF. CDR3 in DNA: TGTGCCACCAGCAGCGGGGTGGTGACTGAAGCTTTCTTT.

There are many counts of this clonotype. The chain employs TRBV19 and TRBJ2-2; the match to TRBD2 covers 10 bases. Trimming removed 10 bases from V and 4 bases from J; junction bases left unmatched: 9. This CDR3 comprises 15 residues. CDR1 LNHDA and CDR2 SQIVND come from the germline V gene (reference sequence). CDR3 amino acids: CATRRTSGSTGELFF. Here the CDR3 DNA reads TGTGCCACCCGCCGGACTAGCGGAAGCACCGGGGAGCTGTTTTTT.

The chain recombines TRBV11-1 with TRBJ1-2; D unclear. The V end lost 7 bases, the J end lost 2 bases, and 11 bases lay between the germline ends. The CDR3 has 13 residues. Germline V gene data show CDR1 as SGHAT and CDR2 as FQDESV (reference sequence). CDR3 sequence: CASTHVGNYGYTF. The CDR3 DNA reads TGTGCCAGCACCCATGTGGGGAACTATGGCTACACCTTC.

V and J are TRBV29-1 and TRBJ2-7; weak D call: TRBD1 (6 bases). CDR1 is SQVTM and CDR2 is ANQGSEA in the germline V gene. This CDR3 comprises 14 residues. Trimming left V 1 base short and J 2 bases short, with 12 bases between. The DNA of the CDR3 is TGCAGCGTTGAAGGCAGGGACAACCCCTACGAGCAGTACTTC. Translating it yields CSVEGRDNPYEQYF.

This clonotype was seen more than once but under ten times. The CDR3 sequence: CSVGDINGYTF. CDR3 nucleotides: TGCAGCGTTGGAGACATTAATGGCTACACCTTC. The genes are TRBV29-1 and TRBJ1-2; D is unclear. The CDR3 spans 11 residues. Trimming removed 4 bases at V and 6 bases at J, with 9 bases between. Per the germline V gene, CDR1 is SQVTM and CDR2 is ANQGSEA. The full variable domain, with the rest looked up from reference TRBV29-1 and TRBJ1-2, is SAVISQKPSRDICQRGTSLTIQCQVDSQVTMMFWYRQQPGQSLTLIATANQGSEATYESGFVIDKFPISRPNLTFSTLTVSNMSPEDSSIYLCSVGDINGYTFGSGTRLTVV.

Remarks on this clonotype: At one end the junction does not follow the germline gene, possibly because of a read error. The chain combines TRBV29-1 with TRBJ2-3; a possible D gene is TRBD2 (6 bases). Per the germline V gene, CDR1 is SQVTM and CDR2 is ANQGSEA. This CDR3 is built from 17 residues. The CDR3 reads CGVGGAFKGFSTDTQYF. CDR3 sequence (DNA): TGCGGCGTTGGAGGGGCCTTTAAGGGGTTTAGCACAGATACGCAGTATTTT.

V and J are TRBV10-3 and TRBJ1-5; maybe TRBD1 (5 bases). This CDR3 comprises 15 residues. CDR1 and CDR2 from the germline V gene are ENHRY and SYGVKD. Trimming left V 3 bases short and J 4 bases short, with 13 bases between. As DNA, the CDR3 is TGTGCCATCAGTGATGGCAGGGTCAGGAATCAGCCCCAGCATTTT. It codes for CAISDGRVRNQPQHF.

This chain joins TRBV7-3 and TRBJ1-2; 9 positions agree with TRBD1. The CDR3 covers 14 residues. The ends lost 3 bases at V and 6 bases at J; junction bases unmatched: 5. Germline assignment: CDR1 SGHTA and CDR2 FQGTGA. This CDR3 is CASSFLGQGHGYTF. For the CDR3, the DNA is TGTGCCAGCAGCTTCTTGGGACAGGGCCATGGCTACACCTTC.

Ten or more counts support this clonotype. The genes are TRBV2 and TRBJ1-4; D may be TRBD1 (5 bases). V was cut by 5 bases and J by 7 bases, with 20 bases left in between. CDR1 is SNHLY and CDR2 is FYNNEI in the germline V gene. This CDR3 spans 16 amino acids. DNA for the CDR3: TGTGCCAGCAGTCCAAGTCCCGGGACGGTTTCTGAAAAACTGTTTTTT. It codes for CASSPSPGTVSEKLFF.

At least ten counts were recorded for this clonotype. The J gene is TRBJ1-6, the V gene TRBV7-2, with 8 nucleotides matching TRBD1. This CDR3 is built from 13 residues. The germline V gene has CDR1 SGHTA and CDR2 FQGNSA. V lost 4 bases and J lost 10; bases outside the gene matches: 3. The CDR3 DNA is TGTGCCAGCAGCTCGGACAGGGAATCACCCCTCCACTTT. Its protein is CASSSDRESPLHF.

About this clonotype itself: Since a much larger clone is just one base distant, this may be a read error. The chain recombines TRBV3-1 with TRBJ1-2; possible D gene TRBD1, 6 bases. The CDR3 extends over 15 amino acids. Germline values: CDR1 LGHDT, CDR2 YNNKEL (reference sequence). The DNA of the CDR3 is TGTGCCGGCAGCCAAGGGGGACGGAGTAACTATGGCTACACCTTC. Protein sequence: CAGSQGGRSNYGYTF.

This clonotype has a handful of counts. In DNA, the CDR3 is TGCAGCTTAAGAGACGGGGGAACCTACGAGCAGTACTTC. It is translated as CSLRDGGTYEQYF. The chain links TRBV29-1 to TRBJ2-7; D may be TRBD2 (6 bases). Germline V gene sequence: CDR1 SQVTM, CDR2 ANQGSEA. CDR3 size: 13 residues. Trimming stripped 8 bases from V and 2 bases from J, with 16 bases between.

This chain joins TRBV10-3 and TRBJ2-7; D is unclear. The CDR3 covers 10 residues. CDR1 is ENHRY and CDR2 is SYGVKD in the germline V gene. Trimming pared 8 bases from V and 4 bases from J, leaving 6 bases between. The CDR3 nucleotides are TGTGCCATCGGTGGTTACGAGCAGTACTTC. Residues: CAIGGYEQYF.

The gene calls are TRBV10-1 and TRBJ2-1; 10 bases agree with TRBD2. The CDR3 consists of 15 residues. The V segment lost 2 bases and the J segment 9 bases; nucleotides outside the gene matches: 7. Looked up from germline, CDR1 is WNHNN and CDR2 is SYGVQD (reference sequence). The CDR3 is CASSEALAGAVEQFF. DNA for the CDR3: TGCGCCAGCAGTGAGGCTCTAGCGGGAGCGGTTGAGCAGTTCTTC.

This clonotype was observed a few times. The rearrangement uses TRBV20-1 and TRBJ1-2; TRBD1 might be the D (5 bases). V lost 4 bases and J 6 bases, leaving 18 bases between the germline ends. The germline CDR1 and CDR2 sequences are DFQATT and SNEGSKA (reference sequence). The CDR3 is 14 amino acids. CDR3 nucleotides: TGCAGTGCTACCAGTACTAGCGGGGACGATGGCTACACCTTC. The encoded protein is CSATSTSGDDGYTF.

This clonotype occurred once. Given a much more abundant clone one base away, this may be a read error. V and J are TRBV6-1 and TRBJ1-1, with TRBD1 matching 9 bases. CDR3 size: 15 residues. Germline V CDR1 and CDR2: MNHNS, SASEGT. CDR3 sequence reads: CASSLQGQGNTESFF. The CDR3 DNA sequence: TGTGCCAGCAGCCTACAAGGACAGGGGAACACTGAATCTTTCTTT.

This clonotype was found many times. The V and J genes are TRBV9 and TRBJ2-5; 12 nucleotides match TRBD2. Germline-derived CDR1 and CDR2 are SGDLS and YYNGEE. Germline trimming cut 4 bases from V and 5 bases from J; bases unmatched to any gene: 12. The CDR3 totals 17 residues. The CDR3, as DNA: TGTGCCAGCAGCCCCAACGTTCTAGCGGGAGGGATGGAGACCCAGTACTTC. Amino acids: CASSPNVLAGGMETQYF. Drawing the rest from reference TRBV9 and TRBJ2-5, the complete variable domain is DSGVTQTPKHLITATGQRVTLRCSPRSGDLSVYWYQQSLDQGLQFLIQYYNGEERAKGNILERFSAQQFPDLHSELNLSSLELGDSALYFCASSPNVLAGGMETQYFGPGTRLLVL.

A word on this clonotype: This may arise from a read error, as a much more abundant clone is one base away. This rearrangement joins TRBV7-2 to TRBJ1-3; D is undetermined. CDR1 SGHTA and CDR2 FQGNSA come from the germline V gene. V was trimmed by 5 bases and J by 2 bases, leaving 13 bases between them. The CDR3 has 15 residues. The CDR3: CASSKTDGTGNTIYF. CDR3 sequence (DNA): TGTGCCAGCAGCAAGACCGACGGGACTGGAAACACCATATATTTT.

The chain employs TRBV20-1 and TRBJ1-2; D perhaps matches TRBD1 (6 bases). CDR1 is DFQATT, CDR2 SNEGSKA, per germline (reference sequence). The CDR3 extends over 15 amino acids. V was cut by 4 bases and J by 7 bases, with 22 bases left in between. As DNA, the CDR3 is TGCAGTGCTATTCCGGGACATACAAATCCGGTTGGCTACACCTTC. This sequence encodes CSAIPGHTNPVGYTF.

This clonotype is a singleton in its sample. V and J are TRBV10-3 and TRBJ1-3; possibly TRBD1 for D (5 bases). V was pared by 6 bases and J by 7 bases, with 25 bases between. Germline loops: CDR1 ENHRY, CDR2 SYGVKD. CDR3 length: 17 amino acids. The CDR3, as DNA: TGTGCCATCAGCCCCACTGGGGGATCACTCTGGAGGAACACCATATATTTT. Its translation is CAISPTGGSLWRNTIYF.